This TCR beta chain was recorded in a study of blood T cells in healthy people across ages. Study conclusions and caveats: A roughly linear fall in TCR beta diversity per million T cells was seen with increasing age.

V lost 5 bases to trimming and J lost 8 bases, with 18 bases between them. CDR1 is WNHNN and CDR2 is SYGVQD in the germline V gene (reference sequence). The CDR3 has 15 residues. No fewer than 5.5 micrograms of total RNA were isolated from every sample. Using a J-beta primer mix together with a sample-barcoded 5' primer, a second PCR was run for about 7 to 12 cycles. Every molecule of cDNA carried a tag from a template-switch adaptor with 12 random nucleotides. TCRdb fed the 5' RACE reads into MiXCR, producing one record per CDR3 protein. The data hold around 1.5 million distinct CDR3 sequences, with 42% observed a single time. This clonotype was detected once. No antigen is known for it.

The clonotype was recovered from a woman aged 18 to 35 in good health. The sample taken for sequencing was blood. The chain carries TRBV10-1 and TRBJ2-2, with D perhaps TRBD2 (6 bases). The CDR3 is CASSQGTWGTGELFF. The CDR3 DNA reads TGCGCCAGCAGTCAAGGGACTTGGGGGACGGGGGAGCTGTTTTTT.